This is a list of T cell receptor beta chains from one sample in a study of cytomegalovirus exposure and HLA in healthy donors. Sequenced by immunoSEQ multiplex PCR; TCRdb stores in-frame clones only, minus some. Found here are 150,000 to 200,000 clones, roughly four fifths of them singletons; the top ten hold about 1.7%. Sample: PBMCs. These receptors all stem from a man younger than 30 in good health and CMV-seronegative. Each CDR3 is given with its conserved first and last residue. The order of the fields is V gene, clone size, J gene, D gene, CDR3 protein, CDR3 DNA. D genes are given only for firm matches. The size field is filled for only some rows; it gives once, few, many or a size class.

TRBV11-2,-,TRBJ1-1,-,CASSLFSLFSYMNTEAFF,TGTGCCAGCAGCTTATTTTCCCTTTTTAGCTATATGAACACTGAAGCTTTCTTT
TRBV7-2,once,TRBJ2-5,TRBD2,CASSQTSGGETQYF,TGTGCCAGCAGCCAGACTAGCGGGGGGGAGACCCAGTACTTC
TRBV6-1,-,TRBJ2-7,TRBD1,CASSPRTGSYEQYF,TGTGCCAGCAGTCCCCGGACAGGGTCCTACGAGCAGTACTTC
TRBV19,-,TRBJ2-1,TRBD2,CASSLSGSSYNEQFF,TGTGCCAGTAGTCTTAGCGGGAGCTCCTACAATGAGCAGTTCTTC
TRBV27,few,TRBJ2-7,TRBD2,CASFGLAGVGLYEQYF,TGTGCCAGCTTTGGACTAGCGGGAGTCGGCCTCTACGAGCAGTACTTC
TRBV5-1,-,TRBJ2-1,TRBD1,CASSPYRGPISSYNEQFF,TGCGCCAGCAGCCCATACAGGGGCCCGATTTCCTCCTACAATGAGCAGTTCTTC
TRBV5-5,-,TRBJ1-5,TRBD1,CASSLAGGNQPQHF,TGTGCCAGCAGCTTAGCAGGGGGAAACCAGCCCCAGCATTTT
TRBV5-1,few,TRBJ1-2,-,CASRVDGQNYGYTF,TGCGCCAGCAGGGTAGATGGACAGAACTATGGCTACACCTTC
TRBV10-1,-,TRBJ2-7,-,CASSESIGGHYEQYF,TGCGCCAGCAGTGAGTCGATCGGGGGTCACTACGAGCAGTACTTC
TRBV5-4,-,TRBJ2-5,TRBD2,CASSRLAQETQYF,TGTGCCAGCAGCCGACTAGCTCAAGAGACCCAGTACTTC
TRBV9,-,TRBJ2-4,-,CASSVESGGNIQYF,TGTGCCAGCAGCGTAGAAAGCGGAGGAAACATTCAGTACTTC
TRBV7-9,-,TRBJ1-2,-,CASERSRAGDNGYTF,TGTGCCAGCGAGAGATCCAGGGCGGGAGACAATGGCTACACCTTC
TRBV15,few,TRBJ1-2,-,CATSRVQFYGYTF,TGTGCCACCAGCAGAGTACAGTTCTATGGCTACACCTTC
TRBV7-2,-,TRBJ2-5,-,CASSLAGQQQETQYF,TGTGCCAGCAGCTTAGCTGGGCAGCAGCAAGAGACCCAGTACTTC
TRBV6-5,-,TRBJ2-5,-,CASSYSRSRETQYF,TGTGCCAGCAGTTACTCACGGAGTAGGGAGACCCAGTACTTC
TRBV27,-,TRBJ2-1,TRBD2,CASSLGTSGTTYNEQFF,TGTGCCAGCAGTTTGGGGACTAGCGGGACCACATACAATGAGCAGTTCTTC
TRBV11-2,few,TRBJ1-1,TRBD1,CASSLDRDTEAFF,TGTGCCAGCAGCCTCGACAGGGACACTGAAGCTTTCTTT
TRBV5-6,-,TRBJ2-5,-,CASSFQGYQETQYF,TGTGCCAGCAGCTTCCAGGGGTACCAAGAGACCCAGTACTTC
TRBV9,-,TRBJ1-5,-,CASSAWGDSNQPQHF,TGTGCCAGCAGCGCTTGGGGAGACAGCAATCAGCCCCAGCATTTT
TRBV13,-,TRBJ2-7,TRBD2,CASSSGTSRSYEQYF,TGTGCCAGCAGCTCTGGGACTAGCCGCTCCTACGAGCAGTACTTC
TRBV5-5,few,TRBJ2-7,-,CASSLAPGLYEQYF,TGTGCCAGCAGCTTGGCCCCAGGACTCTACGAGCAGTACTTC
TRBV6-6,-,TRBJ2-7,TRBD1,CASRHRGPPYEQYF,TGTGCCAGCAGACATAGGGGGCCTCCCTACGAGCAGTACTTC
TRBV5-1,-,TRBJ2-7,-,CASSPPTGRTYEQYF,TGCGCCAGCAGCCCTCCGACAGGTCGTACCTACGAGCAGTACTTC
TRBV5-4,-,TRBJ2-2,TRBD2,CASSLGTSRNTGELFF,TGTGCCAGCAGCCTTGGGACTAGCCGCAACACCGGGGAGCTGTTTTTT
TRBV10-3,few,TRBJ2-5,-,CAISELRKETQYF,TGTGCCATCAGTGAGTTGCGAAAAGAGACCCAGTACTTC
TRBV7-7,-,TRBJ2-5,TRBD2,CASSPMTSGGVETQYF,TGTGCTAGCAGCCCCATGACTAGCGGGGGGGTTGAGACCCAGTACTTC
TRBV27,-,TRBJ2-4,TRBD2,CASRPAGLAGTDQYF,TGTGCCAGCAGGCCGGCGGGACTAGCGGGAACGGATCAGTACTTC
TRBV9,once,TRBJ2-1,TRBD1,CASSVADRTTNEQFF,TGTGCCAGCAGCGTAGCGGACAGGACGACCAATGAGCAGTTCTTC
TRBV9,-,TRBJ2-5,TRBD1,CASSVGSGGETQYF,TGTGCCAGCAGCGTAGGGTCAGGGGGCGAGACCCAGTACTTC
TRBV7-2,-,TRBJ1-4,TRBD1,CASSLPTTGINEKLFF,TGTGCCAGCAGCTTACCTACGACAGGGATAAATGAAAAACTGTTTTTT
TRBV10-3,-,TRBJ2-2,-,CAISESRRGLDTGELFF,TGTGCCATCAGTGAGTCTCGCAGGGGATTGGACACCGGGGAGCTGTTTTTT
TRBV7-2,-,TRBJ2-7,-,CASSLGPRDTYEQYF,TGTGCCAGCAGCTTAGGTCCCAGGGACACCTACGAGCAGTACTTC
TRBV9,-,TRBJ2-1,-,CASSVGLSSYNEQFF,TGTGCCAGCAGCGTAGGACTTTCTTCCTACAATGAGCAGTTCTTC
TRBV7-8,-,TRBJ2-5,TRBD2,CASSVEHSSGNFQETQYF,TGTGCCAGCAGCGTAGAACATTCTAGCGGAAACTTCCAAGAGACCCAGTACTTC
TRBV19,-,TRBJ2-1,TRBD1,CASSEMGGRGRRNEQFF,TGTGCCAGTAGCGAAATGGGGGGCAGGGGGCGAAGAAATGAGCAGTTCTTC
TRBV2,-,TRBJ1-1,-,CASSTLENTEAFF,TGTGCCAGCAGCACGTTAGAGAACACTGAAGCTTTCTTT
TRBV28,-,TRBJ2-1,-,CASSQGLLVKLNEQFF,TGTGCCAGCAGCCAAGGACTACTTGTGAAACTCAATGAGCAGTTCTTC
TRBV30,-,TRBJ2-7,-,CAWSVERYHYEQYF,TGTGCCTGGAGTGTAGAGCGATACCACTACGAGCAGTACTTC
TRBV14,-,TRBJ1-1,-,CASSQAGTNTEAFF,TGTGCCAGCAGCCAAGCTGGGACTAACACTGAAGCTTTCTTT
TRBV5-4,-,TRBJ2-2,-,CASSSAGSRSGELFF,TGTGCCAGCAGCTCGGCGGGGTCGCGGTCCGGGGAGCTGTTTTTT
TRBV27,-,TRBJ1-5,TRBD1,CASSPGQGIYSNQPQHF,TGTGCCAGCAGTCCGGGACAGGGAATTTATAGCAATCAGCCCCAGCATTTT
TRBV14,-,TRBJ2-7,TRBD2,CASSQDRASGGHNSYEQYF,TGTGCCAGCAGCCAAGATCGGGCTAGCGGGGGGCATAATTCCTACGAGCAGTACTTC
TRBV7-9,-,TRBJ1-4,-,CSSSSLAGANEKLFF,TGTTCCAGCAGCTCCCTAGCAGGGGCTAATGAAAAACTGTTTTTT
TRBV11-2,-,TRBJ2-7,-,CASSLDISGSNEQYF,TGTGCCAGCAGCTTAGACATATCGGGGAGCAACGAGCAGTACTTC